One and the same sample provided the 18 T cell receptor beta chains below, sequenced in a study of OX40 agonist ivuxolimab in advanced cancers. Data came from immunoSEQ multiplex PCR; TCRdb stores just in-frame clones and leaves some out. The data hold some 12,000 clones, with 70% to 80% observed a single time. The starting material was CD4+ or CD8+ T cells sorted from blood, obtained in a trial of the OX40 agonist ivuxolimab. Every receptor here comes from an adult with an advanced solid tumor such as melanoma, head and neck, liver or kidney cancer.

The chain uses TRBV4-2 and TRBJ2-1; 7 bases are shared with TRBD2. Germline V lookup: CDR1 LGHNA, CDR2 YNFKEQ. The junction had 8 bases not matched to a gene; V was cut back by 6 bases and J by 6 bases. This CDR3 has 14 residues. The CDR3 spells CASSISKRGNEQFF. DNA of the CDR3: TGTGCCAGCAGTATATCAAAGCGGGGCAATGAGCAGTTCTTC.

The chain links TRBV9 to TRBJ2-7; 7 nucleotides agree with TRBD2. The V and J ends lost 4 bases and 1 base, in that order; junction bases with no gene match: 11. CDR1 is SGDLS and CDR2 is YYNGEE in the germline V gene. The CDR3 runs to 16 residues. The CDR3 here is CASSPHSSGGSYEQYF. DNA for the CDR3: TGTGCCAGCAGCCCTCACTCGTCGGGGGGTTCCTACGAGCAGTACTTC.

This clone was recorded a few times. The chain recombines TRBV27 with TRBJ2-5; 8 nucleotides line up with TRBD1. Germline CDR1 is MNHEY and CDR2 is SMNVEV (reference sequence). Germline trimming cut 5 bases from V and 1 base from J; bases unmatched to any gene: 12. The length of the CDR3 is 17 residues. CDR3 DNA sequence: TGTGCCAGCAGTCTCTCACGGGACAGGAAGCTCCAAGAGACCCAGTACTTC. Its protein product is CASSLSRDRKLQETQYF.

The chain links TRBV7-9 to TRBJ1-2; 8 nucleotides match TRBD1. After removal of 5 bases from V and 4 bases from J, the junction contained 3 bases not matched to a gene. Germline lookup yields CDR1 SEHNR and CDR2 FQNEAQ (reference sequence). This CDR3 comprises 13 residues. CDR3: CASSLDRGYGYTF. The DNA for the CDR3 is TGTGCCAGCAGCCTCGACAGGGGCTATGGCTACACCTTC. Using reference TRBV7-9 and TRBJ1-2 for the parts outside the CDR3, the full variable domain is DTGVSQNPRHKITKRGQNVTFRCDPISEHNRLYWYRQTLGQGPEFLTYFQNEAQLEKSRLLSDRFSAERPKGSFSTLEIQRTEQGDSAMYLCASSLDRGYGYTFGSGTRLTVV.

V gene TRBV10-3 combines with J gene TRBJ2-7, with D possibly matching TRBD1 (5 bases). CDR3 length: 13 amino acids. Germline CDR1 is ENHRY and CDR2 is SYGVKD. V shed 3 bases and J shed 6 bases, with 12 bases lying between them. The CDR3 nucleotides are TGTGCCATCAGTGACCAGGGAAAGGTCGAGCAGTACTTC. Amino acids: CAISDQGKVEQYF.

This clone was counted between two and nine times. This chain joins TRBV7-2 and TRBJ1-1; a possible D gene is TRBD1 (5 bases). The V and J ends lost 4 bases and 4 bases respectively, with 7 bases between them. Germline V gene data show CDR1 as SGHTA and CDR2 as FQGNSA. The CDR3 consists of 12 residues. In DNA, the CDR3 is TGTGCCAGCAGCTCGGGACGCACTGAAGCTTTCTTT. It codes for CASSSGRTEAFF.

The chain joins TRBV27 to TRBJ2-5; D remains ambiguous. The CDR3 is 18 residues long. V lost 6 bases, J lost 2 bases, and 25 bases lay in between. The germline gives CDR1 MNHEY, CDR2 SMNVEV (reference sequence). The CDR3 here is CASRVTSNLGILQETQYF. Here the CDR3 DNA reads TGTGCCAGCAGGGTAACTTCGAATCTAGGAATTTTACAAGAGACCCAGTACTTC.

This clone was recorded a few times. The chain couples TRBV6-5 to TRBJ1-6, with D unresolved. V was cut by 5 bases and J by 7 bases, with 12 bases left in between. There are 14 residues in the CDR3. Germline assignment: CDR1 MNHEY and CDR2 SVGAGI. CDR3 DNA: TGTGCCAGCAGTCCGACCTATGGGAATTCACCCCTCCACTTT. This translates into CASSPTYGNSPLHF.

The chain recombines TRBV5-6 with TRBJ2-3; 8 nucleotides align to TRBD2. Germline V gives CDR1 SGHDT, CDR2 YYEEEE. V dropped 0 bases and J dropped 1; count of bases not matched to a gene: 7. This CDR3 spans 17 amino acids. The CDR3 region is CASSLGGGYLRTDTQYF. In nucleotides, the CDR3 is TGTGCCAGCAGCTTGGGCGGGGGGTACCTACGCACAGATACGCAGTATTTT.

A remark on this clone: Other DNA sequences in the sample encode the same CDR3. This chain links TRBV4-3 with TRBJ2-1; 13 nucleotides agree with TRBD2. Germline V gives CDR1 LGHNA, CDR2 YSLEER. The CDR3 runs to 17 residues. The trim removed 4 bases at V and 6 bases at J, leaving 9 bases unmatched. CDR3 sequence (DNA): TGCGCCAGCAGCCTGAGAGAAGGACTAGCGGGAGTCAATGAGCAGTTCTTC. This codes for CASSLREGLAGVNEQFF.

The J gene is TRBJ2-3, the V gene TRBV25-1; TRBD2 might be the D (6 bases). V shed 1 base and J shed 6 bases, with 14 bases lying between them. Germline V CDR1 and CDR2: MGHDK, SYGVNS. This CDR3 has 15 amino acids. CDR3: CASSESGDWGDTQYF. The CDR3 coding sequence is TGTGCCAGCAGTGAATCGGGAGATTGGGGGGATACGCAGTATTTT.

The rearrangement links TRBV11-3 to TRBJ2-1; D unresolved. The ends were cut back, 5 bases at V and 5 bases at J, with 10 bases in the middle. CDR1 is SGHNT, CDR2 YENEEA, per germline. The CDR3 has 13 residues. The CDR3, as DNA: TGTGCCAGCAGCACGGGCCTGGACAATGAGCAGTTCTTC. Translating gives CASSTGLDNEQFF.

The chain has TRBV28 and TRBJ1-1; no clear D. Per germline, CDR1 MDHEN and CDR2 SYDVKM. The CDR3 is made up of 13 amino acids. V shed 6 bases and J shed 5 bases, with 13 bases lying between them. The chain's CDR3 is CASRHRAGTEAFF. Here the CDR3 DNA reads TGTGCCAGCAGGCACCGAGCGGGGACTGAAGCTTTCTTT.

The J gene is TRBJ1-2, the V gene TRBV27; D may be TRBD1 (6 bases). This CDR3 spans 14 amino acids. The ends were cut back, 5 bases at V and 6 bases at J, with 16 bases in the middle. Germline-derived CDR1 and CDR2 are MNHEY and SMNVEV (reference sequence). The CDR3 spells CASSPQGTVHGYTF. CDR3 DNA: TGTGCCAGCAGTCCACAGGGAACGGTCCATGGCTACACCTTC.

The V call is TRBV2, the J call TRBJ1-4, with a tentative D call TRBD1 (6 bases). This CDR3 contains 12 residues. V was shortened by 7 bases and J by 8 bases, with 11 bases between the two germline ends. CDR1 and CDR2 (germline): SNHLY, FYNNEI. CDR3 protein: CASIGQREKLFF. The DNA for the CDR3 is TGTGCCAGCATAGGACAGCGCGAAAAACTGTTTTTT.

By share of the sample, this clone is medium-sized. The chain has TRBV6-4 and TRBJ2-2; possibly TRBD1 for D (5 bases). The CDR3 runs 13 residues. V was shortened by 2 bases and J by 4 bases, with 5 bases between the two germline ends. Germline loops: CDR1 MRHNA, CDR2 SNTAGT. The CDR3 loop is CASSDRGTGELFF. CDR3 in DNA: TGTGCCAGCAGTGACAGGGGCACCGGGGAGCTGTTTTTT.

This clone ranks as medium-sized. CDR3 residues: CSALLMGEGYGYTF. DNA of the CDR3: TGCAGCGCACTCCTGATGGGTGAAGGATATGGCTACACCTTC. The gene calls are TRBV29-1 and TRBJ1-2; D gene ambiguous. The CDR3 covers 14 residues. V dropped 7 bases and J dropped 5 bases, with 20 bases sitting between them. Looked up from germline, CDR1 is SQVTM and CDR2 is ANQGSEA. The entire variable domain, with the rest obtained from reference TRBV29-1 and TRBJ1-2, is as follows: SAVISQKPSRDICQRGTSLTIQCQVDSQVTMMFWYRQQPGQSLTLIATANQGSEATYESGFVIDKFPISRPNLTFSTLTVSNMSPEDSSIYLCSALLMGEGYGYTFGSGTRLTVV.

The rearrangement joins TRBV12-2 to TRBJ1-2; the table's D gene call, TRBD1, was not cross checked with the DNA. TRBV12-2 represents a pseudogene. The CDR3 is 12 amino acids. The CDR3 DNA reads TGTGCCAGCACAGCAGGGGACTATGGCTACACCTTC. The encoded protein is CASTAGDYGYTF.